The 2 T cell receptor beta chains presented below share a single source sample, sequenced in a study of blood T cell repertoires in COVID-19. Sequencing was performed with immunoSEQ multiplex PCR; in TCRdb, only in-frame clones are kept and a portion is missing. The sample records 390,000 or so clones, around nine tenths being singletons. The sample taken for sequencing was PBMCs or T cells enriched from blood (not recorded which). The origin of the receptors is a woman aged 45-65 years who had recovered from COVID-19.

This chain connects TRBV28 to TRBJ1-5; D uncertain. This CDR3 is 12 amino acids long. Germline V lookup: CDR1 MDHEN, CDR2 SYDVKM. V was pared by 8 bases and J by 4 bases, with 9 bases between. This CDR3 reads CASDALNQPQHF. CDR3 DNA sequence: TGTGCCAGCGACGCACTAAATCAGCCCCAGCATTTT.

The chain links TRBV27 to TRBJ1-6; tentative D call: TRBD1 (5 bases). V was shortened by 6 bases and J by 6 bases, with 18 bases between the two germline ends. The germline V gene encodes CDR1 MNHEY and CDR2 SMNVEV (reference sequence). CDR3 length equals 16 residues. Here the CDR3 reads CASRKGGTHGNSPLHF. The DNA for the CDR3 is TGTGCCAGCAGGAAAGGCGGGACCCACGGTAATTCACCCCTCCACTTT.